The text below deals with one TCR beta chain. The antigen is not known. In the same sample, other DNA sequences code for this CDR3. The naive CD8 subset, CD45RO-negative cells positively selected for CCR7, excluded terminally differentiated effector memory CD45RA+ cells. This sample is part of a study of shared clonotypes between healthy human individuals. Study in general: Participating donors consisted of a couple of women and a few men aged 18 to 49. Overall study results and limits: Between a few donors, naive CD4 clonotypes were shared at a level of roughly 5.5%. Estimated richness values were generally larger in naive subsets than in memory subsets.

Here immunoSEQ multiplex PCR was the method, and the copy in TCRdb shows in-frame clones only, minus some. Of approximately 720,000 clones in the sample, about 90% were seen once. This CDR3 has 16 residues. CDR1 MNHEY and CDR2 SMNVEV come from the germline V gene (reference sequence). V lost 1 base, J lost 2 bases, and 2 bases stayed unmatched. The chain recombines TRBV27 with TRBJ2-7, with 13 bases fitting TRBD2. Sequenced sample: naive CD8+ T cells sorted from blood. The receptor comes from a man younger than 45 in good health. The CDR3 region is CASSLLLAGGPYEQYF. As DNA, the CDR3 is TGTGCCAGCAGTTTATTACTAGCGGGAGGGCCCTACGAGCAGTACTTC.